These T cell receptor beta chains were read from a single sample in a study of T cell responses to AZD1222 COVID-19 vaccine. Sequencing was performed with immunoSEQ multiplex PCR; in TCRdb, only in-frame clones are kept and a portion is missing. The table shows 150,000 or so clones, with around 89% occurring only once. The sample in question was peripheral blood, obtained on day 0 of AZD1222 vaccination. These receptors all stem from an adult in good health. Each CDR3 is given with its conserved first and last residue. Each record gives: clone size, CDR3 length, D gene, V gene, J gene, CDR3 DNA, CDR3 protein. A D gene is named only where the DNA matches it firmly. Clone size is shown for a subset of rows, as once, few, many or a class of expanded clone.

size: once; length: 16; D: TRBD1; V: TRBV2; J: TRBJ2-6; DNA: TGTGCCAGCAGAGAACACAGGGGATCGGGGGCCAACGTCCTGACTTTC; CDR3: CASREHRGSGANVLTF
size: .; length: 15; D: .; V: TRBV11-3; J: TRBJ2-2; DNA: TGTGCCAGCAGCTTAGGGGACCGAAACACCGGGGAGCTGTTTTTT; CDR3: CASSLGDRNTGELFF
size: .; length: 13; D: .; V: TRBV7-3; J: TRBJ2-5; DNA: TGTGCCAGCAGCCCAGGGGCCCAAGAGACCCAGTACTTC; CDR3: CASSPGAQETQYF
size: .; length: 15; D: TRBD1; V: TRBV7-2; J: TRBJ1-5; DNA: TGTGCCAGCAGCTTAGGCGACAGGGAGAATCAGCCCCAGCATTTT; CDR3: CASSLGDRENQPQHF
size: .; length: 11; D: .; V: TRBV20-1; J: TRBJ2-1; DNA: TGCAGTGCTGATGACCACAATGAGCAGTTCTTC; CDR3: CSADDHNEQFF
size: .; length: 12; D: .; V: TRBV12-3/TRBV12-4; J: TRBJ1-3; DNA: TGTGCCAGCAGCGCCTCTGGAAACACCATATATTTT; CDR3: CASSASGNTIYF
size: .; length: 16; D: .; V: TRBV7-9; J: TRBJ1-4; DNA: TGTGCCAGCAGCTTAGGCTACGGTGCAACTAATGAAAAACTGTTTTTT; CDR3: CASSLGYGATNEKLFF
size: .; length: 15; D: TRBD1; V: TRBV7-2; J: TRBJ1-2; DNA: TGTGCCAGCAGCCGTAGGGACAGGGCTGACTATGGCTACACCTTC; CDR3: CASSRRDRADYGYTF
size: few; length: 15; D: .; V: TRBV28; J: TRBJ1-5; DNA: TGTGCCAGCAGTGTCACCGGGACACACAATCAGCCCCAGCATTTT; CDR3: CASSVTGTHNQPQHF
size: once; length: 16; D: .; V: TRBV5-1; J: TRBJ1-4; DNA: TGCGCCAGCAGCTTCCGGGCCCGGGAGGCTAATGAAAAACTGTTTTTT; CDR3: CASSFRAREANEKLFF
size: .; length: 16; D: TRBD1; V: TRBV7-2; J: TRBJ1-1; DNA: TGTGCCAGCAGCCCTGGGACAGGGCCACTGAACACTGAAGCTTTCTTT; CDR3: CASSPGTGPLNTEAFF